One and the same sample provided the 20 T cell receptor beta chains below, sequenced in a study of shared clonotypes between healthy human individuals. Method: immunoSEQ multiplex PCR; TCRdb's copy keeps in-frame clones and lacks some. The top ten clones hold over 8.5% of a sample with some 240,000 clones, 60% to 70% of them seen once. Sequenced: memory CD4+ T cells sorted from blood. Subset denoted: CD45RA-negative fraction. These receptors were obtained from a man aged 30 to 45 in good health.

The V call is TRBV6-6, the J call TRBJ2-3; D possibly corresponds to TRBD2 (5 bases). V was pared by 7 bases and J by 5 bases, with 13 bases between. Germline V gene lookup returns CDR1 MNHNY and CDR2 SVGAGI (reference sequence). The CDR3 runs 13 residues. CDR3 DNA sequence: TGTGCCAGCACCCCTGGGGAGCTAGATACGCAGTATTTT. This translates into CASTPGELDTQYF.

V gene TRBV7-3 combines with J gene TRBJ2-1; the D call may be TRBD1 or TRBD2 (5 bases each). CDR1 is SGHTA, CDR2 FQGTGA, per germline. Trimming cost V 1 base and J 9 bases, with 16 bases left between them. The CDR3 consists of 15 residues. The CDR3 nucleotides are TGTGCCAGCAGCTTAATAGAGGGACGGGGAATTGAGCAGTTCTTC. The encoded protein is CASSLIEGRGIEQFF.

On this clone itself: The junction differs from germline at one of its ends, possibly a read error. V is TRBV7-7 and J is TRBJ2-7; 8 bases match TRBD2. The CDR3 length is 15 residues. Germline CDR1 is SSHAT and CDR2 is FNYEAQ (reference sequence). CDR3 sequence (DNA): TGTGCTAGCAGCTTAAGGGGCGGGGGGTACTACGAGCAGTACTTC. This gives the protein CASSLRGGGYYEQYF.

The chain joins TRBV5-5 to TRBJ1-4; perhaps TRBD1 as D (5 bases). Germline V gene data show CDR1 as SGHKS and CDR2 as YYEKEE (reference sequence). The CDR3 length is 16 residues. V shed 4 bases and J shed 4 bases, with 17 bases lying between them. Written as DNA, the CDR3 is TGTGCCAGCAGCGCGCCCGATCAGGGCATTAATGAAAAACTGTTTTTT. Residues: CASSAPDQGINEKLFF.

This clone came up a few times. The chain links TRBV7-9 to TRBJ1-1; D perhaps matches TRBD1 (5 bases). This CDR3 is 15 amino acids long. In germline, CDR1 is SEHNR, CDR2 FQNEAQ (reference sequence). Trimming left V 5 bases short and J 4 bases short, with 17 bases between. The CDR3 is CASSPDSRGFTEAFF. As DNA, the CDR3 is TGTGCCAGCAGCCCCGACTCGAGGGGCTTCACTGAAGCTTTCTTT.

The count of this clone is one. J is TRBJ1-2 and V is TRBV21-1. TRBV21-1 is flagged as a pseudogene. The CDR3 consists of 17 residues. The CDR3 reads CASSSPPTPTGLYGYTF. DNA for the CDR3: TGTGCCAGCAGCAGCCCCCCAACGCCCACGGGACTCTATGGCTACACCTTC.

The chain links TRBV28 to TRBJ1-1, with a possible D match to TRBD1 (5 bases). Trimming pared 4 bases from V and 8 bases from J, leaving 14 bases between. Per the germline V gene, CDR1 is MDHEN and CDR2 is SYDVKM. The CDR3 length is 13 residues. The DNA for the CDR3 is TGTGCCAGCAGTTCACCGACAGCTAGAGAAGCTTTCTTT. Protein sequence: CASSSPTAREAFF.

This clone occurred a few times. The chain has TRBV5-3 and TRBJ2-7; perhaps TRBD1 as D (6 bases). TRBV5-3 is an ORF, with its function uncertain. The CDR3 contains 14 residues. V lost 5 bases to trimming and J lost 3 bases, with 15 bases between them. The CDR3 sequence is CARRKQGTVYEQYF. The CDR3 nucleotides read TGTGCCAGAAGAAAACAGGGTACGGTCTACGAGCAGTACTTC.

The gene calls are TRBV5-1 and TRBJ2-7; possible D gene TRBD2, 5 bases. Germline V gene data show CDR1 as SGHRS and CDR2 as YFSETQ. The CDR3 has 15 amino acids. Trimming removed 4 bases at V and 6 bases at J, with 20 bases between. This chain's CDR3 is CASSMGVGVSGEQYF. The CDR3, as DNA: TGCGCCAGCAGCATGGGCGTGGGAGTAAGCGGCGAGCAGTACTTC.

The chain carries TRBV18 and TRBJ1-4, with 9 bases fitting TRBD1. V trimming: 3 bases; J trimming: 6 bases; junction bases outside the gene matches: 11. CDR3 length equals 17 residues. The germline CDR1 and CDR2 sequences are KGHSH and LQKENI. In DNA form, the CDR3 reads TGTGCCAGCTCACCCTTACCTCCCACAGGGGGCGATGAAAAACTGTTTTTT. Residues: CASSPLPPTGGDEKLFF.

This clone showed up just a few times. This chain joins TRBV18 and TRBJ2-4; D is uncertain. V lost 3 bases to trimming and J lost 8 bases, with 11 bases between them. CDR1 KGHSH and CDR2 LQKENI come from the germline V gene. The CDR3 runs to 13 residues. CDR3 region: CASSPDQAYIQYF. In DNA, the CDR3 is TGTGCCAGCTCACCCGACCAAGCGTACATTCAGTACTTC.

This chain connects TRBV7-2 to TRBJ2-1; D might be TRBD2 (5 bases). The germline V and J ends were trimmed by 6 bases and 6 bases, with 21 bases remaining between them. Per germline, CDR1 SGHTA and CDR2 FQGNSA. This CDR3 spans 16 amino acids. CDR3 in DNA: TGTGCCAGCAGAACCCGCGGAGGTGGGTCTGGCAATGAGCAGTTCTTC. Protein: CASRTRGGGSGNEQFF.

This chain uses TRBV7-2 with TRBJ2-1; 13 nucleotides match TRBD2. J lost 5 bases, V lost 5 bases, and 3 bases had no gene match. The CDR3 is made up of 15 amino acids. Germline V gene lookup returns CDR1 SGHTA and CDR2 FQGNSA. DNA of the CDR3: TGTGCCAGCAGCATGACTAGCGGGAGGCACAATGAGCAGTTCTTC. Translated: CASSMTSGRHNEQFF.

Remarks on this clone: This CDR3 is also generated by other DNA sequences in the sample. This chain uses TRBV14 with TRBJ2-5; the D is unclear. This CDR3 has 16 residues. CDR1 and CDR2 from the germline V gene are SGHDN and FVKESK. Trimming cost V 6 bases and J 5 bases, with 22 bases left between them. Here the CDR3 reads CASSTFGRTEAETQYF. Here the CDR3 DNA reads TGTGCCAGCAGTACTTTTGGACGGACGGAAGCGGAGACCCAGTACTTC.

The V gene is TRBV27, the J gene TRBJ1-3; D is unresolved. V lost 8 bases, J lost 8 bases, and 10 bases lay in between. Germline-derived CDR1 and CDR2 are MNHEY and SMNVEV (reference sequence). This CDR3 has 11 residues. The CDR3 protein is CASGTIDTIYF. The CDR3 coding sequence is TGTGCCAGCGGAACAATAGACACCATATATTTT.

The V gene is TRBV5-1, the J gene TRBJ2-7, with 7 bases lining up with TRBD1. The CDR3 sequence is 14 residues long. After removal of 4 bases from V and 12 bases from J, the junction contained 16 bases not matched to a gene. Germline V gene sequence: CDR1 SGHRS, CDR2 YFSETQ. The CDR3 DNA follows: TGCGCCAGCAGCCCCGGCCTAACACGACAGGGTCTGTACTTC. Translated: CASSPGLTRQGLYF.

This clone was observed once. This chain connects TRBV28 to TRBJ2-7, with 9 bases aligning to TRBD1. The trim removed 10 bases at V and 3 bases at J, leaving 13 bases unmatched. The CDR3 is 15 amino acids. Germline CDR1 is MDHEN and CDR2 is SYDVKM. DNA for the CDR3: TGTGCCATTACACCCGGGACAGGGATGAACTACGAGCAGTACTTC. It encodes CAITPGTGMNYEQYF.

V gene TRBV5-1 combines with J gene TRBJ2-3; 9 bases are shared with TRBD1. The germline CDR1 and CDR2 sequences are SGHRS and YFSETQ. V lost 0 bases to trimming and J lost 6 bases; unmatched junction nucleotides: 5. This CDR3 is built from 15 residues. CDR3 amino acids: CASSLERTGVDTQYF. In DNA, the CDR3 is TGCGCCAGCAGCTTGGAGAGGACAGGGGTCGATACGCAGTATTTT.

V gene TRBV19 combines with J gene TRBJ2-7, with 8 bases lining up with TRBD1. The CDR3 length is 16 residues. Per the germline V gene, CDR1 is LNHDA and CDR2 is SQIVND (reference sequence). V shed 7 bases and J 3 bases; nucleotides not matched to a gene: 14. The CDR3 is CASTTQGASGGYEQYF. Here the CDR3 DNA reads TGTGCCAGTACGACGCAGGGGGCGTCAGGGGGCTACGAGCAGTACTTC.

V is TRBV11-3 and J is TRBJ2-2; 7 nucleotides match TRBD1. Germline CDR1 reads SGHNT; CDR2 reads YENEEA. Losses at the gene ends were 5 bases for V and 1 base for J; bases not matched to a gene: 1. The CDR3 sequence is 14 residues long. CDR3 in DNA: TGTGCCAGCAGCGGGACAGAGAACACCGGGGAGCTGTTTTTT. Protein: CASSGTENTGELFF.